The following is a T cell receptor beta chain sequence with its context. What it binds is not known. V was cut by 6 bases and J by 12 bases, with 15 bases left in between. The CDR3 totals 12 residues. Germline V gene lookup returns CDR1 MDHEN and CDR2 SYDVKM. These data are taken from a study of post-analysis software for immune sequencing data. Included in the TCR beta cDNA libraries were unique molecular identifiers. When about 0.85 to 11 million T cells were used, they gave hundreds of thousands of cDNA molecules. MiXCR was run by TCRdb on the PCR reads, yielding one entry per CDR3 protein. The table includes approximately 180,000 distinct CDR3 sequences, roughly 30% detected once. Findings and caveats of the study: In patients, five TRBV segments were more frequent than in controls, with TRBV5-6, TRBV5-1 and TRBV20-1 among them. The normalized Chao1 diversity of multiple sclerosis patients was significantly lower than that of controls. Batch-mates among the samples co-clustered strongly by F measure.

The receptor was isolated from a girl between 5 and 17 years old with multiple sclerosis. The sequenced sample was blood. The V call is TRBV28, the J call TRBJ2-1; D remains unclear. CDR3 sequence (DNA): TGTGCCAGCAGCCGTCGCACCAGTGGGCAGTTCTTC. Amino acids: CASSRRTSGQFF.